Listed below are T cell receptor beta chains from one sample, sequenced in a study of patients and donors after allogeneic stem cell transplantation. From the RT-PCR reads, TCRdb called clonotypes with MiXCR, one entry per CDR3 protein. This sample has hundreds of thousands of distinct CDR3 sequences, with 38% found just once. The sequenced sample consisted of blood, either unsorted or a sorted T cell fraction (not recorded which). These receptors came from a human donor who was either an allogeneic HSCT recipient or a stem cell or donor lymphocyte infusion donor (not recorded which). It is not recorded whose cells these are; they may come from a transplant donor. Both conserved end residues are part of each CDR3. Each record gives: D gene, V gene, J gene, clone size, CDR3 DNA, CDR3 protein. The D gene is left open where the match is weak. A row's size may be missing; if present it is once, few, many or a size class.

d_call: .; v_call: TRBV5-6; j_call: TRBJ1-2; clone_size: .; cdr3_nt: TGTGCCAGCAGCGGGACCGACGCGAGCGACTATGGCTACACCTTC; cdr3_aa: CASSGTDASDYGYTF
d_call: TRBD1; v_call: TRBV5-5; j_call: TRBJ1-1; clone_size: .; cdr3_nt: TGTGCCAGCAGCATCCGGGACAGGGGACCTGAAGCTTTCTTT; cdr3_aa: CASSIRDRGPEAFF
d_call: TRBD2; v_call: TRBV6-6; j_call: TRBJ2-3; clone_size: .; cdr3_nt: TGTGCCAGCACCACTAGCGGGCTGCGGGGTCGAGGTACGCAGTATTTT; cdr3_aa: CASTTSGLRGRGTQYF
d_call: .; v_call: TRBV20-1; j_call: TRBJ1-4; clone_size: .; cdr3_nt: TGCAGTGCTAGAGGAGTGGACGCTGAAAAACTGTTTTTT; cdr3_aa: CSARGVDAEKLFF
d_call: .; v_call: TRBV19; j_call: TRBJ1-1; clone_size: few; cdr3_nt: TGTGCCAGTAGACAGAACACTGAAGCTTTCTTT; cdr3_aa: CASRQNTEAFF
d_call: TRBD1; v_call: TRBV7-8; j_call: TRBJ1-6; clone_size: few; cdr3_nt: TGTGCCAGCAGCTTCGGACAGGGTGGGACGTTTGATAATTCACCCCTCCACTTT; cdr3_aa: CASSFGQGGTFDNSPLHF
d_call: .; v_call: TRBV12-3/TRBV12-4; j_call: TRBJ1-1; clone_size: .; cdr3_nt: TGTGCCAGCAGTTTGGGTCTGCCGAACACTGAAGCTTTCTTT; cdr3_aa: CASSLGLPNTEAFF
d_call: .; v_call: TRBV28; j_call: TRBJ2-4; clone_size: .; cdr3_nt: TGTGCCAGCAGTCCCAGGGGCAGTCTAGCCAAAAACATTCAGTACTTC; cdr3_aa: CASSPRGSLAKNIQYF
d_call: .; v_call: TRBV7-6; j_call: TRBJ1-6; clone_size: .; cdr3_nt: TGTGCCAGCAGCCGAACAGTAAATAATTCACCCCTCCACTTT; cdr3_aa: CASSRTVNNSPLHF
d_call: .; v_call: TRBV4-2; j_call: TRBJ1-1; clone_size: few; cdr3_nt: TGTGCCAGCAGCCAAGTAAAGGGACTGAACACTGAAGCTTTCTTT; cdr3_aa: CASSQVKGLNTEAFF
d_call: .; v_call: TRBV5-1; j_call: TRBJ1-4; clone_size: few; cdr3_nt: TGCGCCAGCAGCCATATACGGGGCCTGGAACTGTTTTTT; cdr3_aa: CASSHIRGLELFF
d_call: .; v_call: TRBV5-1; j_call: TRBJ1-4; clone_size: .; cdr3_nt: TGCGCCAGCAGCTTCAATCTTAGGACAGATGAAAAACTGTTTTTT; cdr3_aa: CASSFNLRTDEKLFF
d_call: TRBD1; v_call: TRBV10-3; j_call: TRBJ2-7; clone_size: few; cdr3_nt: TGTGCCATCAGTTGGGACAGTACCTACGAGCAGTACTTC; cdr3_aa: CAISWDSTYEQYF
d_call: .; v_call: TRBV6-4; j_call: TRBJ2-3; clone_size: .; cdr3_nt: TGTGCCAGCAGTGTATCGCCCCGGGATACGCAGTATTTT; cdr3_aa: CASSVSPRDTQYF
d_call: TRBD1; v_call: TRBV3-1; j_call: TRBJ1-2; clone_size: few; cdr3_nt: TGTGCCAGCAGCCAAACCCCGGGACAGGGAACCGATGGCTACACCTTC; cdr3_aa: CASSQTPGQGTDGYTF
d_call: .; v_call: TRBV12-3/TRBV12-4; j_call: TRBJ1-2; clone_size: few; cdr3_nt: TGTGCCAGCACCGAACGGGCAGTCCACTATGGCTACACCTTC; cdr3_aa: CASTERAVHYGYTF
d_call: .; v_call: TRBV10-3; j_call: TRBJ1-1; clone_size: few; cdr3_nt: TGTGCCTACCGGGGGGCGAACACTGAAGCTTTCTTT; cdr3_aa: CAYRGANTEAFF
d_call: .; v_call: TRBV10-3; j_call: TRBJ1-1; clone_size: few; cdr3_nt: TGTGCCATCAGTGAGAGGTCCCGGGGGGACACTGAAGCTTTCTTT; cdr3_aa: CAISERSRGDTEAFF
d_call: .; v_call: TRBV5-6; j_call: TRBJ2-3; clone_size: .; cdr3_nt: TGTGCCAGCAGCCCCCCCCCTTGGGCGGGGAGCACAGATACGCAGTATTTT; cdr3_aa: CASSPPPWAGSTDTQYF
d_call: .; v_call: TRBV2; j_call: TRBJ1-1; clone_size: .; cdr3_nt: TGTGCCAGCAGTGGACCGGGGGCAGGGACTGAAGCTTTCTTT; cdr3_aa: CASSGPGAGTEAFF
d_call: .; v_call: TRBV5-5; j_call: TRBJ1-1; clone_size: .; cdr3_nt: TGTGCCAGCAGCTCGTGGACAGCGGGAAACACTGAAGCTTTCTTT; cdr3_aa: CASSSWTAGNTEAFF
d_call: TRBD1; v_call: TRBV4-1; j_call: TRBJ2-1; clone_size: .; cdr3_nt: TGCGCCAGCAGCGCGAAAATGGCGGGACAGGGCCCCTACAATGAGCAGTTCTTC; cdr3_aa: CASSAKMAGQGPYNEQFF
d_call: .; v_call: TRBV7-6; j_call: TRBJ1-6; clone_size: few; cdr3_nt: TGTGCCAGCAGCTTAGTGGGGGCTCGGTATAATTCACCCCTCCACTTT; cdr3_aa: CASSLVGARYNSPLHF